These 14 T cell receptor beta chains were all obtained from the same sample, sequenced in a study of T cells in tuberculosis. Clones were sequenced by immunoSEQ multiplex PCR, and TCRdb holds only the in-frame ones, with some missing. The data contain fewer than 40,000 clones, over 95% of them singletons. Sequenced: PBMCs. These receptors all come from a donor under 30 with latent tuberculosis or without tuberculosis infection.

The chain recombines TRBV25-1 with TRBJ2-3; 8 positions agree with TRBD2. Trimming at V came to 5 bases and at J to 0 bases, leaving 4 bases not matched to a gene. CDR1 is MGHDK and CDR2 is SYGVNS in the germline V gene. The CDR3 is 15 residues long. The CDR3 bases are TGTGCCAGCAGTCCAGCGGGGGCTAGCACAGATACGCAGTATTTT. Translated: CASSPAGASTDTQYF.

This chain connects TRBV5-4 to TRBJ2-7, with 11 bases fitting TRBD2. This CDR3 region has 15 residues. Germline trimming cut 4 bases from V and 4 bases from J; bases unmatched to any gene: 7. Germline V gene sequence: CDR1 SGHNT, CDR2 YYREEE (reference sequence). The CDR3 region is CASSLPTSGDYEQYF. The CDR3 region has the DNA TGTGCCAGCAGCCTCCCGACTAGCGGGGATTACGAGCAGTACTTC.

This sequence joins TRBV9 and TRBJ2-7; 11 nucleotides align to TRBD1. V dropped 0 bases and J dropped 5; count of bases not matched to a gene: 4. Germline loops: CDR1 SGDLS, CDR2 YYNGEE. CDR3 length: 15 amino acids. CDR3 coding DNA: TGTGCCAGCAGCGTAGTTGGGGACAGGGGGGACGAGCAGTACTTC. As protein: CASSVVGDRGDEQYF.

V usage is TRBV2 and J usage is TRBJ1-5; D may be TRBD1 (5 bases). Germline V lookup: CDR1 SNHLY, CDR2 FYNNEI. The CDR3 runs 15 residues. Trimming removed 3 bases at V and 0 bases at J, with 9 bases between. In nucleotides, the CDR3 is TGTGCCAGCAGTGATTCGGGACTTAGCAATCAGCCCCAGCATTTT. It translates to CASSDSGLSNQPQHF.

V and J are TRBV28 and TRBJ1-5; no clear D gene. V lost 6 bases, J lost 6 bases, and 15 bases lay in between. The germline gives CDR1 MDHEN, CDR2 SYDVKM. This CDR3 contains 14 residues. The CDR3 spells CASRPGTDGQPQHF. Here the CDR3 DNA reads TGTGCCAGCAGGCCGGGAACCGACGGTCAGCCCCAGCATTTT.

The chain uses TRBV9 and TRBJ1-1, with no clear D. The germline CDR1 and CDR2 sequences are SGDLS and YYNGEE. V was clipped by 4 bases and J by 0 bases, with 10 bases between them. The CDR3 spans 14 residues. This CDR3 reads CASSLGPMNTEAFF. The DNA of the CDR3 is TGTGCCAGCAGCCTAGGGCCCATGAACACTGAAGCTTTCTTT. Variable domain in full (rest from reference TRBV9 and TRBJ1-1): DSGVTQTPKHLITATGQRVTLRCSPRSGDLSVYWYQQSLDQGLQFLIQYYNGEERAKGNILERFSAQQFPDLHSELNLSSLELGDSALYFCASSLGPMNTEAFFGQGTRLTVV.

This clone was observed a few times. The V call is TRBV4-1, the J call TRBJ1-2, with D perhaps matching TRBD1 (5 bases). Germline loops: CDR1 MGHRA, CDR2 YSYEKL. The CDR3 has 13 amino acids. V dropped 0 bases and J dropped 3 bases, with 5 bases sitting between them. The CDR3 here is CASSQETDYGYTF. The CDR3 coding sequence is TGCGCCAGCAGCCAAGAGACAGACTATGGCTACACCTTC.

This chain connects TRBV2 to TRBJ2-5, with a weak D call TRBD2 (5 bases). The length of the CDR3 is 13 residues. Trimming stripped 9 bases from V and 0 bases from J, with 11 bases between. CDR1 is SNHLY and CDR2 is FYNNEI in the germline V gene. CDR3 sequence reads: CARSRGNQETQYF. In DNA, the CDR3 is TGTGCCAGATCGCGAGGGAACCAAGAGACCCAGTACTTC.

V is TRBV1 and J is TRBJ1-6. TRBV1 is a pseudogene locus. The CDR3 is 15 residues long. CDR3 nucleotides: TGCACCAGCAGCCAAAGGGGGGGTGGGGATTCACCCCTCCACTTT. Its protein product is CTSSQRGGGDSPLHF.

This clone has only one observation. DNA of the CDR3: TGTGCCAGCAGTGAAAAGAAAAGATACGGTGAAAAACTGTTTTTT. Its protein product is CASSEKKRYGEKLFF. The rearrangement joins TRBV2 to TRBJ1-4; D gene uncertain. Looked up from germline, CDR1 is SNHLY and CDR2 is FYNNEI. The ends were cut back, 2 bases at V and 7 bases at J, with 14 bases in the middle. CDR3 size: 15 residues.

This clone was observed a single time. V usage is TRBV21-1 and J usage is TRBJ1-6. TRBV21-1 is termed a pseudogene. The CDR3 has 12 amino acids. The CDR3 bases are TGTGCCAGCAGCTCCCTTGATTCACCCCTCCACTTT. Translation: CASSSLDSPLHF.

The CDR3, as DNA: TGTGCCAGCACTAAAAGCGGGAGTGCTACAGATACGCAGTATTTT. Amino acids: CASTKSGSATDTQYF. This chain uses TRBV6-5 with TRBJ2-3, with 8 bases identical to TRBD2. J lost 3 bases, V lost 7 bases, and 9 bases had no gene match. This CDR3 contains 15 residues. Germline values: CDR1 MNHEY, CDR2 SVGAGI.

The V and J genes are TRBV4-1 and TRBJ2-5, with 8 bases fitting TRBD2. The J segment lost 5 bases and the V segment lost 0 bases, leaving 5 bases of the junction unmatched. Per germline, CDR1 MGHRA and CDR2 YSYEKL. The CDR3 length is 15 residues. The CDR3 loop is CASSQDTGGYETQYF. The CDR3 nucleotides read TGCGCCAGCAGCCAAGATACGGGAGGGTATGAGACCCAGTACTTC.

The sample holds a few counts of this clone. This chain uses TRBV7-2 with TRBJ2-2, with 8 bases fitting TRBD2. Trimming removed 7 bases from V and 5 bases from J; junction bases left unmatched: 9. CDR3 size: 15 residues. Germline assignment: CDR1 SGHTA and CDR2 FQGNSA. Here the CDR3 reads CASMRAGGPTGELFF. The CDR3 bases are TGTGCCAGCATGCGGGCGGGAGGACCAACCGGGGAGCTGTTTTTT.